The rows below give T cell receptor beta chains drawn from one sample of a study of T cell responses to AZD1222 COVID-19 vaccine. Clones were sequenced by immunoSEQ multiplex PCR, and TCRdb holds only the in-frame ones, with some missing. The table shows fewer than 120,000 clones, with more than 90% occurring only once. Source: peripheral blood, taken 28 days after the second AZD1222 dose. These receptors all come from an adult who received the AZD1222 COVID-19 vaccine. CDR3s include the opening cysteine and the closing phenylalanine or tryptophan. The D gene is left open where the match is weak. The listing skips clone size in some rows; elsewhere it reads once, few, many or a size class.

V,J,size,D,DNA,CDR3
TRBV27,TRBJ1-6,NA,NA,TGTGCCAGCAGTTCCACCTCAGGGGATCGGGATTCACCCCTCCACTTT,CASSSTSGDRDSPLHF
TRBV5-6,TRBJ2-2,once,NA,TGTGCCAGCAGCGAGATGAACACCGGGGAGCTGTTTTTT,CASSEMNTGELFF
TRBV19,TRBJ1-5,NA,NA,TGTGCCAGTAGTCCCAGGAACAGCAATCAGCCCCAGCATTTT,CASSPRNSNQPQHF
TRBV2,TRBJ2-7,NA,TRBD1,TGTGCCAGCAGTGAAAGACTAACAGGGGTCTCCTACGAGCAGTACTTC,CASSERLTGVSYEQYF
TRBV18,TRBJ1-4,NA,NA,TGTGCCAGCTCACCCCAGGGCCTAGGGGAAAAACTGTTTTTT,CASSPQGLGEKLFF
TRBV15,TRBJ1-2,once,NA,TGTGCCACCAGCAGAGTAAGGTTGGCAGGGAATAGCTATGGCTACACCTTC,CATSRVRLAGNSYGYTF
TRBV13,TRBJ2-1,NA,NA,TGTGCCAGCAGCTCCCGGGACCTCTCCTACAATGAGCAGTTCTTC,CASSSRDLSYNEQFF
TRBV7-2,TRBJ2-1,NA,TRBD2,TGTGCCAGCAGCTGGACTAGCGCGGGACGGCAGTTCTTC,CASSWTSAGRQFF
TRBV12-3/TRBV12-4,TRBJ1-5,NA,TRBD1,TGTGCCAGCAGGAAGGGACAGAATCAGCCCCAGCATTTT,CASRKGQNQPQHF
TRBV3-1/TRBV3-2,TRBJ2-1,NA,TRBD1,TGTGCCAGCAGCCCATGGGACAGGGTGTACAATGAGCAGTTCTTC,CASSPWDRVYNEQFF
TRBV12-3/TRBV12-4,TRBJ1-5,NA,NA,TGTGCCACCTATGGAGGGAGGCCCCAGCATTTT,CATYGGRPQHF
TRBV19,TRBJ1-5,once,NA,TGTGCCAGTAGTATTAGAGGGGGCAATCAGCCCCAGCATTTT,CASSIRGGNQPQHF
TRBV4-1,TRBJ2-1,NA,TRBD2,TGCGCCAGCAGCCAAATCCCCACTAGCGGGGGGCTCAATGAGCAGTTCTTC,CASSQIPTSGGLNEQFF
TRBV5-1,TRBJ2-7,NA,TRBD1,TGCGCCAGCAGCTTGATTGGGACAGGGGGCGAGTACTTC,CASSLIGTGGEYF
TRBV7-9,TRBJ2-7,NA,NA,TGTGCCAGCAGCTCGACACACGACGAGCAGTACTTC,CASSSTHDEQYF
TRBV6-5,TRBJ1-2,few,NA,TGTGCCAGCAGGTTGACAGGCAACTATGGCTACACCTTC,CASRLTGNYGYTF
TRBV20-1,TRBJ1-4,NA,TRBD1,TGCAGTGCTAGTGAGGGGGCTGGTAATGAAAAACTGTTTTTT,CSASEGAGNEKLFF
TRBV2,TRBJ2-7,NA,TRBD1,TGTGCCAGCCGACAGGGTTCTACTGGCGAGCAGTACTTC,CASRQGSTGEQYF
TRBV12-3/TRBV12-4,TRBJ1-2,NA,NA,TGTGCCAGCAAACCGGGGTTCAACTATGGCTACACCTTC,CASKPGFNYGYTF
TRBV5-4,TRBJ2-7,NA,TRBD2,TGTGCCAGCAGCCCGCCCGGGACTAGGAGGGAGCAGTACTTC,CASSPPGTRREQYF
TRBV9,TRBJ1-4,NA,NA,TGTGCCAGCAGCGCGGGGAGGGCTAATGAAAAACTGTTTTTT,CASSAGRANEKLFF
TRBV2,TRBJ1-5,NA,NA,TGTGCCAGCAGTGAAGCTCAAGTTAGCAATCAGCCCCAGCATTTT,CASSEAQVSNQPQHF